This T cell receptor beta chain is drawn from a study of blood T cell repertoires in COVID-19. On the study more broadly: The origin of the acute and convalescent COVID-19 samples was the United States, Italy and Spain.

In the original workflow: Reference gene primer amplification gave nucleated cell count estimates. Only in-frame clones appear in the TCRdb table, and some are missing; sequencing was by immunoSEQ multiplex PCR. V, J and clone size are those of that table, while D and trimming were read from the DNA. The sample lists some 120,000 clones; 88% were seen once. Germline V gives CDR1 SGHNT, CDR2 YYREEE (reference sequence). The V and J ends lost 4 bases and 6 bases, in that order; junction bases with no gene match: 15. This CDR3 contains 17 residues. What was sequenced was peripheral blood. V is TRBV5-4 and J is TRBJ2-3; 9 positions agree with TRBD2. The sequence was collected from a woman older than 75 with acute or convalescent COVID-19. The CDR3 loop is CASSPQPPSGGFDTQYF. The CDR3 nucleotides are TGTGCCAGCAGCCCCCAGCCCCCCAGCGGGGGGTTTGATACGCAGTATTTT. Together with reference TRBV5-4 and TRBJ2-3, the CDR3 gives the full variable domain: ETGVTQSPTHLIKTRGQQVTLRCSSQSGHNTVSWYQQALGQGPQFIFQYYREEENGRGNFPPRFSGLQFPNYSSELNVNALELDDSALYLCASSPQPPSGGFDTQYFGPGTRLTVL.